The T cell receptor beta chain described here comes from a study of cytomegalovirus exposure and HLA in healthy donors (dated by TCRdb to the late 2010s). For context, the study as a whole: An earlier analysis of some 600 of the donors reported about 260 Gb of sequence data and 117 million unique TCR beta sequences obtained from approximately 180 million T cells. Around 330 gigabases of sequencing data and roughly 80 million unique TCR sequences made up an early release that covered nearly 650 HLA-typed donors. Of the roughly 390 genotyped donors, roughly 80% were placed in the genetic ancestry cluster associated with self-reported Caucasian donors. The study aimed to test whether cataloging public T cell receptors could reveal signatures of past pathogen exposure. The study profiled the T cell repertoires of 666 subjects by immunosequencing and related them to cytomegalovirus serostatus. Besides the first cohort of roughly 660 subjects, a separate validation cohort made up of 120 different subjects was used. To predict cytomegalovirus infection status, the study combined high-throughput TCR immunosequencing, statistical association of individual TCRs with disease status, and machine learning. A later analysis re-analyzed previously published TCR beta repertoires from several hundred donors and added high-resolution HLA genotyping to study TCR occurrence patterns. Rather than drawing on any new phenotypic data, the later analysis identified candidate immune exposures from TCR beta sequences and the way those sequences occurred across donors. In an earlier analysis of 500 to 650 of the donors, high-throughput TCR beta sequencing was used to judge whether each TCR beta V gene segment behaved as functional or pseudogenic. Donor age, sex, ethnicity and CMV serostatus were compiled together with the repertoire data. In a later genetic analysis, genome-wide SNP genotypes for about 65% of the 666 donors were used, and that subset was treated as a discovery cohort. All discovery cohort repertoires had been generated using a single sequencing platform. Class I and class II HLA loci were covered by the typing at four-digit resolution. Typing coverage varied by locus: roughly 629-640 donors for A, B, C, DRB1 and DQB1; approximately 500 for DQA1; nearly 610 for DPA1; 400 to 480 for DPB1. Five DR-DQ haplotypes were handled as single units for association and clustering, since linkage in the cohort was strong. Among some 400 genotyped donors of the cohort, an average of around 240,000 unique TCR beta nucleotide sequences was sequenced per donor, of which roughly 18% were non-productive.

A note on this clone: The clone's antigen remains unknown. Base qualities are not at hand, and no much larger clone is one base apart.

The cohort was made up of approximately 700 healthy bone marrow donors. Cohort members were all nominally healthy when sampled, although unrecorded immune exposures were likely present. The donor tested CMV seronegative and was one of the 352 seronegative cohort members. Each donor provided a peripheral blood sample, and peripheral blood mononuclear cells were used for TCR beta sequencing. Genomic DNA extraction from the blood cell samples was performed with the Qiagen DNeasy Blood Extraction Kit. Overall study results and their limits: Immune exposure information for the cohort was limited to CMV serostatus. Most CMV-associated TCR beta chains appeared to be HLA-restricted in a later analysis, and the HLA associations seemed to be driven largely by CMV exposure. Assigning TCR associations to individual alleles was difficult when HLA alleles, especially DR and DQ, strongly co-occurred. In an earlier analysis of several hundred of the donors, most TCR beta V segments were observed in productive rearrangements about 90% or about 30% of the time, broadly matching IMGT annotations. A later genetic analysis associated a missense DCLRE1C variant with V-gene and J-gene trimming of TCR beta chains, and an independent cohort replicated the association. In this cohort, only TCR beta chains were sequenced, and detectable features were limited by the absence of alpha or paired-chain data. The 87-base-pair reads could not distinguish some IMGT-functional V segments, including TRBV6-2 and TRBV6-3, so those segments were excluded. The earlier analysis of approximately 590 of the donors excluded approximately 17 rarely observed V segments, including chromosome 9 orphons, because counts were too low. Correlated functional status among segregating V segments might reflect linkage disequilibrium, but an unknown experimental factor could not be ruled out. Roughly uniform sequencing depth across donors was assumed in presence/absence analyses, although this assumption may not hold. In a later analysis, HLA-associated TCR beta chains were found to be more clonally expanded and to have lower generation probabilities than equally common non-associated chains. According to a later analysis, TCR association rates differed among HLA loci, with DRB1 alleles showing the most associated TCRs and HLA-C alleles showing the fewest. Most TCR sequences were observed very rarely across donors, whereas some public TCRs were present in many individuals. Because HLA typing was unavailable for some donors at each locus, only the typed subset was used in association tests. Several of the top co-occurrence clusters appeared to be linked to parvovirus B19, influenza, CMV and Epstein-Barr virus, according to a later analysis. The study listed 150 to 200 TCR beta chains as associated with cytomegalovirus. A further reported finding was that TCR beta sequences accurately predicted the HLA-A and HLA-B alleles for most subjects in the first cohort. In a later genetic analysis, fewer N-insertions in productive TCRs were reported among donors in an Asian-associated ancestry cluster than the approximately 670-donor mean. In vitro tests confirmed that three of the cytomegalovirus-associated TCR beta chains recognize cytomegalovirus antigens. A cluster of highly shared sequence variants was judged likely to represent a technical artifact of the sequencing pipeline. The classifier was reported to diagnose cytomegalovirus status with high specificity and sensitivity in both the original and validation cohorts. The authors suggested that the approach could potentially be generalized to other disease states and immunological phenotypes. A later analysis associated 15,000 to 20,000 TCR beta sequences with specific HLA alleles at a false discovery rate of 0.05.

The CDR3 spans 16 residues, from the cysteine through the phenylalanine. Solely the CDR3 DNA is kept, with 48 bases framed from the first base. The junction shows trimming of 4 bases on V and 3 bases on J, plus 19 bases between the germline ends. From a lookup of the germline V gene, CDR1 and CDR2 are MDHEN and SYDVKM. Libraries were made using the immunoSEQ multiplex PCR assay. A mixture of 60 forward primers for TCR Vbeta segments and 13 reverse primers for TCR Jbeta segments was used in the multiplex PCR. The CDR3 region of rearranged TCR beta genes was amplified from genomic DNA by a multiplex PCR assay. On the Illumina HiSeq System, the amplified TCR beta libraries were sequenced as 87-base-pair reads. The original pipeline was this. A later analysis counted approximately 76 million unique TCR beta chains across the 550 to 700 repertoires, and 10 million to 12 million of these chains were shared by at least two donors. Raw reads were error-corrected and collapsed into unique sequences with a nearest-neighbor algorithm that merged closely related sequences to remove PCR and sequencing errors. CDR3 sequences were aligned to IMGT reference sequences to assign V, D and J gene segments. Each retained sequence needed at least a six-nucleotide match to both a V gene segment and a J gene segment. Rearrangements were classified as productive when the CDR3 lacked stop codons and remained in frame with V and J, and all other rearrangements were classified as non-productive. CDR3 was defined according to IMGT convention as the region running from the second conserved V-encoded cysteine to the conserved J-encoded phenylalanine. The earlier analysis of fewer than 700 of the donors excluded sequences that lacked an unambiguous match to a single V gene segment. In an earlier analysis of 450 to 700 of the donors, V segments were called functional above 56.7% productive rearrangements and were called segregating when the between-donor standard deviation exceeded 5%. To diagnose cytomegalovirus status from the catalog of TCR beta chain sequences, a statistical classification framework was built. In a later analysis, TCR nucleotide sequences were compared against IMGT/GENE-DB human TR gene sequences so that V and J genes could be assigned. The TCRdist pipeline was used in a later analysis to assign CDR3 sequences and most-parsimonious VDJ recombination scenarios. In a later analysis, every TCR beta chain was defined by the combination of its CDR3 amino acid sequence and its V-gene family, and reads without a unique V-gene family were dropped. In a later analysis, some 600 highly shared, low-generation-probability nucleotide sequences were removed to address suspected cross-contamination and a sequencing artifact. For each public chain, a later analysis derived a clonal expansion index from normalized ranks of inferred template counts within each repertoire. In a later analysis, generation probabilities were computed using a VDJ recombination model fitted to out-of-frame rearrangements, and the results were checked against IGoR. In a later analysis, TCR-TCR, TCR-HLA and TCR-CMV co-occurrence was scored with hypergeometric tests, and a repertoire-size bias correction was applied to TCR pairs. In a later analysis, false discovery rates were estimated by permuting HLA or CMV assignments 20 times. In a later analysis, co-occurring TCRs were grouped using DBSCAN, and TCRdist sequence similarity was added for clustering within HLA-allele-positive subsets. For co-occurrence clustering, repertoires with fewer than 30,000 or more than 120,000 public chains were excluded, along with roughly five repertoires with anomalous nucleotide sharing. As stored in TCRdb, this immuneACCESS dataset retains in-frame rearrangements with V and J assigned. A fraction of the clones does not appear; measured against another copy, unresolved V genes explain less than half of the discrepancy, and the remainder lacks a known reason. That table supplies the V and J calls and clone size; D and trimming were determined from the DNA. For this sample there are hundreds of thousands of clones; about 80% appear just once. The ten largest make up approximately 2% of the sample.

Sequencing used PBMCs. This TCR derives from a male donor in good health and CMV-seronegative. The chain uses TRBV28 and TRBJ2-7, with TRBD1 tentatively as D gene (6 bases match). The CDR3 sequence is CASSSTIPPGDYEQYF. DNA sequence: TGTGCCAGCAGTTCGACAATACCTCCAGGGGACTACGAGCAGTACTTC.